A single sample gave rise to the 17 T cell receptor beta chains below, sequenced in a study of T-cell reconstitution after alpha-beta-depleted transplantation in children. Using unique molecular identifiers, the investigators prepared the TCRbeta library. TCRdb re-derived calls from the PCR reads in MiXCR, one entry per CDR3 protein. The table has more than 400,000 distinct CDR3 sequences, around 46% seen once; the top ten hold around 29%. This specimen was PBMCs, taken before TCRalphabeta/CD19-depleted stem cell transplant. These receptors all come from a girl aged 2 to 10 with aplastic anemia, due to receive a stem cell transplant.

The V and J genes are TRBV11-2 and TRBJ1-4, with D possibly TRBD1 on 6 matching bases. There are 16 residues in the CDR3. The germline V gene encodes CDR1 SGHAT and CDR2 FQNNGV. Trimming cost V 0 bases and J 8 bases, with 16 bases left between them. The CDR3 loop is CASSLDGGQGREKLFF. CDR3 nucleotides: TGTGCCAGCAGCTTAGATGGGGGGCAGGGAAGAGAAAAACTGTTTTTT.

The DNA for the CDR3 is TGTGCCAGCTCGACCAGTAGCGCGAGGGCCCGAACCTACGAGCAGTACTTC. It translates to CASSTSSARARTYEQYF. This chain joins TRBV18 and TRBJ2-7, with TRBD2 as a possible D gene (5 bases). The germline V and J ends were trimmed by 6 bases and 2 bases, with 23 bases remaining between them. This CDR3 is built from 17 residues. CDR1 is KGHSH and CDR2 is LQKENI in the germline V gene.

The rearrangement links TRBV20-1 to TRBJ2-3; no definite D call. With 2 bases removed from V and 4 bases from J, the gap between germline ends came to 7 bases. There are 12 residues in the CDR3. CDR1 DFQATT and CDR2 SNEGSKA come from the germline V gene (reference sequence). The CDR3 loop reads CSARLRADTQYF. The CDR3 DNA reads TGCAGTGCTAGACTTCGAGCAGATACGCAGTATTTT.

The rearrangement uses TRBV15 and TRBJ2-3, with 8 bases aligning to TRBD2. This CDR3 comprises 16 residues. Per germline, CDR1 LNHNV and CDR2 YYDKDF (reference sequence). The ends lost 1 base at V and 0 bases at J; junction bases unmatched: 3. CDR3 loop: CATSRASGPSTDTQYF. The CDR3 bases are TGTGCCACCAGCAGAGCTAGCGGGCCTAGCACAGATACGCAGTATTTT.

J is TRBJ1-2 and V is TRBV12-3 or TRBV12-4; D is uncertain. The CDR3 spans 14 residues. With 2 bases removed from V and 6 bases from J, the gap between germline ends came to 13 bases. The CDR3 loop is CASSLRADPHGYTF. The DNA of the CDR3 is TGTGCCAGCAGTTTAAGGGCCGACCCGCATGGCTACACCTTC.

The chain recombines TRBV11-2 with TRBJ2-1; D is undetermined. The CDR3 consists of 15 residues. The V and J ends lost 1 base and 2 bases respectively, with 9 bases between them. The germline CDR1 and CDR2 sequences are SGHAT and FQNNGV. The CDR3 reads CASSLVNAPYNEQFF. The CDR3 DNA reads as TGTGCCAGCAGCTTAGTTAACGCCCCCTACAATGAGCAGTTCTTC. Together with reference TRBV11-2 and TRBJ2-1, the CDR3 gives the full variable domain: EAGVAQSPRYKIIEKRQSVAFWCNPISGHATLYWYQQILGQGPKLLIQFQNNGVVDDSQLPKDRFSAERLKGVDSTLKIQPAKLEDSAVYLCASSLVNAPYNEQFFGPGTRLTVL.

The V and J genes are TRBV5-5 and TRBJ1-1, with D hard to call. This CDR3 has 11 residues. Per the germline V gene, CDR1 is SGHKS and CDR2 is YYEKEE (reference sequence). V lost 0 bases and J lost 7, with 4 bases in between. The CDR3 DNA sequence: TGTGCCAGCAGCTTGGGGATTGAAGCTTTCTTT. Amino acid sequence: CASSLGIEAFF.

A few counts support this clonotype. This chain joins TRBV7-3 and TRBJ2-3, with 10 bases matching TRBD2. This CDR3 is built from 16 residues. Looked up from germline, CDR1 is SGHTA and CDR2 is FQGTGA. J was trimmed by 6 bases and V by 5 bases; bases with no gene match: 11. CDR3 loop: CASSPQKTSGRDTQYF. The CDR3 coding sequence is TGTGCCAGCAGCCCGCAAAAGACTAGCGGGCGGGATACGCAGTATTTT.

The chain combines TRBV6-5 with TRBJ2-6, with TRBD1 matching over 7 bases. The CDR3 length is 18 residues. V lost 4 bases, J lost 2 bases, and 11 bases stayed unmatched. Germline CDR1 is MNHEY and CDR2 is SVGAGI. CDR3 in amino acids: CASSSDWTGLPGANVLTF. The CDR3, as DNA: TGTGCCAGCAGTTCCGATTGGACAGGCCTCCCTGGGGCCAACGTCCTGACTTTC.

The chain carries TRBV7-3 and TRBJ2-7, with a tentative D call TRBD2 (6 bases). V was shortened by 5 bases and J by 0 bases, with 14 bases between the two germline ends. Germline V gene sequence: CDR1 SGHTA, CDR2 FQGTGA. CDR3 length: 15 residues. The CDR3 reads CASSPGDGPSYEQYF. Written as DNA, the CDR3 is TGTGCCAGCAGCCCGGGGGATGGGCCCTCCTACGAGCAGTACTTC.

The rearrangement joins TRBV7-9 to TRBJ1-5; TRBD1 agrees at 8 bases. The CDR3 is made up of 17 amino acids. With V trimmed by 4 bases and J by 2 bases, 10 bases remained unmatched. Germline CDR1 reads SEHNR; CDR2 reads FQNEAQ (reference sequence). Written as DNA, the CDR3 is TGTGCCAGCAGCTCCGCCGGACAGGGTAGAGGCAATCAGCCCCAGCATTTT. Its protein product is CASSSAGQGRGNQPQHF.

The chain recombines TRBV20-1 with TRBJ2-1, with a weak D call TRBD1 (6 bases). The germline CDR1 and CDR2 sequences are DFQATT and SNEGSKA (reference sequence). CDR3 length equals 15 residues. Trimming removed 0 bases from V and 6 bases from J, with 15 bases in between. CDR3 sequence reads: CSARDVAGVGNEQFF. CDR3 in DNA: TGCAGTGCTAGAGATGTGGCAGGGGTGGGCAATGAGCAGTTCTTC.

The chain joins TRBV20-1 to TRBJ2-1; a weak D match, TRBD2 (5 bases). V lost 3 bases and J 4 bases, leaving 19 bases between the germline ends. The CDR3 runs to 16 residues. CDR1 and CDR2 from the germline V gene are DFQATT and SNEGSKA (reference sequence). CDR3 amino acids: CSASFAGIFVYNEQFF. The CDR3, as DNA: TGCAGTGCTAGTTTCGCGGGCATCTTCGTTTACAATGAGCAGTTCTTC.

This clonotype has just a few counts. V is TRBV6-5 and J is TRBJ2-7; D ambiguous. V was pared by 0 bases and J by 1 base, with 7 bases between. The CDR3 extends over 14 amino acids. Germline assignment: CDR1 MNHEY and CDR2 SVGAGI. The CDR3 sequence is CASSYSDGSYEQYF. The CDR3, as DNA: TGTGCCAGCAGTTACTCCGACGGTTCCTACGAGCAGTACTTC.

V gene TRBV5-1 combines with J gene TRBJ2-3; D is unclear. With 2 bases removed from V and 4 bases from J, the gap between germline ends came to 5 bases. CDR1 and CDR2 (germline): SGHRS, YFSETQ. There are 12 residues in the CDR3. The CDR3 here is CASSFYSDTQYF. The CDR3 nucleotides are TGCGCCAGCAGCTTTTACTCAGATACGCAGTATTTT.

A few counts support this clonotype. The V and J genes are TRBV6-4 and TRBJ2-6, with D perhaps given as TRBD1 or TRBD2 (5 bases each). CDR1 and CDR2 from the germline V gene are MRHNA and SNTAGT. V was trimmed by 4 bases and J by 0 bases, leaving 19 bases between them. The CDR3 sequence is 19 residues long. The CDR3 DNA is TGTGCCAGCAGTGGACGGGACGGACAATTTATCTCTGGGGCCAACGTCCTGACTTTC. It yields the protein CASSGRDGQFISGANVLTF.

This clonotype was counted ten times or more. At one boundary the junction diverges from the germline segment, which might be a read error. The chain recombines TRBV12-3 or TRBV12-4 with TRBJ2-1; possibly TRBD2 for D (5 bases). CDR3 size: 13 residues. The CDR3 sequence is CASRSGSHNEQFF. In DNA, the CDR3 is TGTGCCAGCAGGAGCGGCTCCCACAATGAGCAGTTCTTC.